Shown below are 15 T cell receptor beta chains from a single sample sequenced in a study of Graves' ophthalmopathy and Graves' hyperthyroidism. Amplified TCR beta CDR3 regions were obtained using RNA transcripts as template. HTBI primers primed a first-round RT-PCR, and a second-round multiplex PCR followed. TCRdb called the multiplex PCR reads again in MiXCR, with one record for every CDR3 protein. The sample carries a few hundred thousand distinct CDR3 sequences, approximately 17% recorded once. Sequencing was performed on peripheral blood. The receptor set was obtained from an adult woman with stable Graves' hyperthyroidism.

This clonotype was seen ten or more times. The gene calls are TRBV27 and TRBJ2-7; perhaps TRBD2 as D (6 bases). Germline V lookup: CDR1 MNHEY, CDR2 SMNVEV (reference sequence). This CDR3 contains 15 residues. The germline V and J ends were trimmed by 0 bases and 3 bases, with 12 bases remaining between them. CDR3 nucleotides: TGTGCCAGCAGTTTATCGCGACTAGAGATCTACGAGCAGTACTTC. This translates into CASSLSRLEIYEQYF.

The table lists this clonotype with many counts. This chain uses TRBV7-2 with TRBJ1-2, with D tentatively TRBD1 (5 bases). Trimming removed 1 base at V and 6 bases at J, with 9 bases between. This CDR3 spans 13 amino acids. Germline CDR1 SGHTA, CDR2 FQGNSA. The CDR3 sequence is CASSLGDGDGYTF. The CDR3 coding sequence is TGTGCCAGCAGCTTAGGGGACGGGGATGGCTACACCTTC.

This clonotype was seen more than once but under ten times. J is TRBJ2-7 and V is TRBV20-1; no clear D. Per germline, CDR1 DFQATT and CDR2 SNEGSKA (reference sequence). This CDR3 is built from 14 residues. Trimming shortened V by 5 bases and J by 3 bases, and 17 bases separated the two germline ends. The CDR3 nucleotides are TGCAGTGCTCTCCCCTTTACTTCCCTCTACGAGCAGTACTTC. Amino acid sequence: CSALPFTSLYEQYF.

This clonotype was observed a handful of times. The V call is TRBV5-1, the J call TRBJ2-7; D gene ambiguous. This CDR3 has 15 amino acids. Per the germline V gene, CDR1 is SGHRS and CDR2 is YFSETQ. Trimming cost V 4 bases and J 2 bases, with 16 bases left between them. CDR3 sequence: CASSPRSNTPYEQYF. The CDR3 DNA follows: TGCGCCAGCAGCCCACGATCCAATACGCCCTACGAGCAGTACTTC.

The table lists this clonotype with many counts. The chain links TRBV20-1 to TRBJ2-7, with D possibly matching TRBD1 (6 bases). The CDR3 sequence is 11 residues long. V lost 6 bases, J lost 3 bases, and 9 bases lay in between. Germline-derived CDR1 and CDR2 are DFQATT and SNEGSKA (reference sequence). CDR3 in amino acids: CSAPGVYEQYF. CDR3 sequence (DNA): TGCAGTGCCCCAGGGGTCTACGAGCAGTACTTC.

This clonotype was seen ten or more times. The gene calls are TRBV12-3 or TRBV12-4 and TRBJ2-7; D remains unclear. The CDR3 extends over 16 amino acids. V was trimmed by 6 bases and J by 2 bases, leaving 20 bases between them. CDR3 bases: TGTGCCAGCAGCCCAACTCAAGGGCAGGAGCCCTACGAGCAGTACTTC. This encodes CASSPTQGQEPYEQYF.

This clonotype was detected only once. The chain combines TRBV12-3 or TRBV12-4 with TRBJ1-1, with 7 bases lining up with TRBD1. With V trimmed by 6 bases and J by 5 bases, 9 bases remained unmatched. This CDR3 is built from 14 residues. Here the CDR3 reads CASSFIPGQTEAFF. The DNA of the CDR3 is TGTGCCAGCAGCTTTATTCCGGGACAGACTGAAGCTTTCTTT.

Remarks on this clonotype: The junction departs from the called germline gene at one end, perhaps through a read error. The rearrangement links TRBV5-4 to TRBJ2-5; 7 nucleotides agree with TRBD2. CDR3 length: 14 amino acids. CDR1 is SGHNT, CDR2 YYREEE, per germline (reference sequence). In DNA form, the CDR3 reads TGTGCCAGCAGCTCGCCGACTAGCCGGGAGACCAAGCACTTC. Its translation: CASSSPTSRETKHF.

This clonotype came up many times. The chain uses TRBV6-4 and TRBJ1-2; perhaps TRBD1 as D (6 bases). The CDR3 totals 13 residues. CDR1 and CDR2 from the germline V gene are MRHNA and SNTAGT. V was trimmed by 6 bases and J by 8 bases, leaving 16 bases between them. CDR3 amino acids: CASRSGQLAGYTF. The CDR3 DNA sequence: TGTGCCAGCAGGTCAGGACAGCTCGCCGGCTACACCTTC.

On this clonotype itself: A read error is possible here, since a much larger clone lies one base away. The rearrangement links TRBV28 to TRBJ2-7; 8 nucleotides align to TRBD1. Germline CDR1 MDHEN, CDR2 SYDVKM. V gave up 8 bases and J gave up 5 bases; unmatched junction bases: 14. This CDR3 is 15 amino acids long. The CDR3 DNA reads as TGTGCCAGCCGTCCCCTCCGGACAGGGACGGACGAGCAGTACTTC. Its translation: CASRPLRTGTDEQYF.

This clonotype was picked up many times. V is TRBV4-3 and J is TRBJ2-7; maybe TRBD2 (5 bases). This CDR3 has 14 residues. Germline CDR1 reads LGHNA; CDR2 reads YSLEER. V gave up 2 bases and J gave up 4 bases, with 12 bases separating them. This CDR3 reads CASSQMGSGYEQYF. DNA of the CDR3: TGCGCCAGCAGCCAAATGGGATCGGGGTACGAGCAGTACTTC.

This clonotype was counted many times. This rearrangement joins TRBV20-1 to TRBJ2-7; no reliable D call. The CDR3 length is 11 residues. Germline loops: CDR1 DFQATT, CDR2 SNEGSKA (reference sequence). Trimming shortened V by 3 bases and J by 3 bases, and 6 bases separated the two germline ends. CDR3 protein: CSASRSYEQYF. DNA of the CDR3: TGCAGTGCTAGTCGTAGCTACGAGCAGTACTTC.

The rearrangement links TRBV6-2 or TRBV6-3 to TRBJ1-5; tentative D call: TRBD1 (5 bases). Trimming shortened V by 6 bases and J by 11 bases, and 23 bases separated the two germline ends. There are 15 residues in the CDR3. The germline V gene has CDR1 MNHEY and CDR2 SVGEGT. The CDR3 spells CASSSGTDMGHAQHF. CDR3 coding DNA: TGTGCCAGCAGCTCCGGGACCGACATGGGGCATGCCCAGCATTTT.

This clonotype was seen repeatedly, ten times or more. The chain uses TRBV2 and TRBJ1-5, with D possibly TRBD1 on 5 matching bases. V was clipped by 7 bases and J by 5 bases, with 12 bases between them. This CDR3 region has 13 residues. Germline values: CDR1 SNHLY, CDR2 FYNNEI. The CDR3 nucleotides are TGTGCCAGCACCGGGGGAACCTATCAGCCCCAGCATTTT. It codes for CASTGGTYQPQHF. Complete variable domain (other parts from reference TRBV2 and TRBJ1-5): EPEVTQTPSHQVTQMGQEVILRCVPISNHLYFYWYRQILGQKVEFLVSFYNNEISEKSEIFDDQFSVERPDGSNFTLKIRSTKLEDSAMYFCASTGGTYQPQHFGDGTRLSIL.

This clonotype was recorded many times. The J gene is TRBJ1-2, the V gene TRBV10-3; D is ambiguous. There are 12 residues in the CDR3. Germline values: CDR1 ENHRY, CDR2 SYGVKD. Trimming left V 0 bases short and J 8 bases short, with 7 bases between. CDR3 nucleotides: TGTGCCATCAGTGAGTCCGGGTCCGGCTACACCTTC. Its protein product is CAISESGSGYTF.